The clone carrying this T cell receptor beta chain was counted a single time. The data were taken from a study of blood T cell repertoires in COVID-19. Data came from immunoSEQ multiplex PCR; TCRdb stores just in-frame clones and leaves some out. Of hundreds of thousands of clones in the sample, roughly 84% were seen once. Per the germline V gene, CDR1 is SGDLS and CDR2 is YYNGEE. CDR3 length: 17 residues. V lost 0 bases and J 0 bases, leaving 13 bases between the germline ends. The receptor was derived from a woman younger than 35 who had been exposed to COVID-19. The V call is TRBV9, the J call TRBJ1-3; tentative D call: TRBD1 (5 bases). The source material was PBMCs or T cells enriched from blood (not recorded which). In DNA form, the CDR3 reads TGTGCCAGCAGCGTAGCGGTCCAGGGCCTCTCTGGAAACACCATATATTTT. Translated, it gives CASSVAVQGLSGNTIYF.